This TCR beta chain was observed in a study of T cell repertoires in cytomegalovirus infection. The CDR3 spans 17 residues. CDR1 and CDR2 from the germline V gene are SEHNR and FQNEAQ (reference sequence). V was clipped by 4 bases and J by 3 bases; unmatched bases: 12. The table lists this clonotype with a few counts. Antigen unknown. One entry per CDR3 protein results from TCRdb running MiXCR on the reads. The table has 700,000 to 950,000 distinct CDR3 sequences, 32% seen once; the top ten hold around 11%. This TCR was sampled from a human donor in good health (CMV status not recorded). Some clones in this sample may be carry-over from other donors' samples. The chain has TRBV7-9 and TRBJ2-1; 7 nucleotides agree with TRBD1. The specimen comprised cultured CD8+ T cells from PBMCs, sampled from culture after CMV antigen stimulation. CDR3 in DNA: TGTGCCAGCAGCTCCCGAGAAGGACAGGCAGGCTACAATGAGCAGTTCTTC. Translating gives CASSSREGQAGYNEQFF.